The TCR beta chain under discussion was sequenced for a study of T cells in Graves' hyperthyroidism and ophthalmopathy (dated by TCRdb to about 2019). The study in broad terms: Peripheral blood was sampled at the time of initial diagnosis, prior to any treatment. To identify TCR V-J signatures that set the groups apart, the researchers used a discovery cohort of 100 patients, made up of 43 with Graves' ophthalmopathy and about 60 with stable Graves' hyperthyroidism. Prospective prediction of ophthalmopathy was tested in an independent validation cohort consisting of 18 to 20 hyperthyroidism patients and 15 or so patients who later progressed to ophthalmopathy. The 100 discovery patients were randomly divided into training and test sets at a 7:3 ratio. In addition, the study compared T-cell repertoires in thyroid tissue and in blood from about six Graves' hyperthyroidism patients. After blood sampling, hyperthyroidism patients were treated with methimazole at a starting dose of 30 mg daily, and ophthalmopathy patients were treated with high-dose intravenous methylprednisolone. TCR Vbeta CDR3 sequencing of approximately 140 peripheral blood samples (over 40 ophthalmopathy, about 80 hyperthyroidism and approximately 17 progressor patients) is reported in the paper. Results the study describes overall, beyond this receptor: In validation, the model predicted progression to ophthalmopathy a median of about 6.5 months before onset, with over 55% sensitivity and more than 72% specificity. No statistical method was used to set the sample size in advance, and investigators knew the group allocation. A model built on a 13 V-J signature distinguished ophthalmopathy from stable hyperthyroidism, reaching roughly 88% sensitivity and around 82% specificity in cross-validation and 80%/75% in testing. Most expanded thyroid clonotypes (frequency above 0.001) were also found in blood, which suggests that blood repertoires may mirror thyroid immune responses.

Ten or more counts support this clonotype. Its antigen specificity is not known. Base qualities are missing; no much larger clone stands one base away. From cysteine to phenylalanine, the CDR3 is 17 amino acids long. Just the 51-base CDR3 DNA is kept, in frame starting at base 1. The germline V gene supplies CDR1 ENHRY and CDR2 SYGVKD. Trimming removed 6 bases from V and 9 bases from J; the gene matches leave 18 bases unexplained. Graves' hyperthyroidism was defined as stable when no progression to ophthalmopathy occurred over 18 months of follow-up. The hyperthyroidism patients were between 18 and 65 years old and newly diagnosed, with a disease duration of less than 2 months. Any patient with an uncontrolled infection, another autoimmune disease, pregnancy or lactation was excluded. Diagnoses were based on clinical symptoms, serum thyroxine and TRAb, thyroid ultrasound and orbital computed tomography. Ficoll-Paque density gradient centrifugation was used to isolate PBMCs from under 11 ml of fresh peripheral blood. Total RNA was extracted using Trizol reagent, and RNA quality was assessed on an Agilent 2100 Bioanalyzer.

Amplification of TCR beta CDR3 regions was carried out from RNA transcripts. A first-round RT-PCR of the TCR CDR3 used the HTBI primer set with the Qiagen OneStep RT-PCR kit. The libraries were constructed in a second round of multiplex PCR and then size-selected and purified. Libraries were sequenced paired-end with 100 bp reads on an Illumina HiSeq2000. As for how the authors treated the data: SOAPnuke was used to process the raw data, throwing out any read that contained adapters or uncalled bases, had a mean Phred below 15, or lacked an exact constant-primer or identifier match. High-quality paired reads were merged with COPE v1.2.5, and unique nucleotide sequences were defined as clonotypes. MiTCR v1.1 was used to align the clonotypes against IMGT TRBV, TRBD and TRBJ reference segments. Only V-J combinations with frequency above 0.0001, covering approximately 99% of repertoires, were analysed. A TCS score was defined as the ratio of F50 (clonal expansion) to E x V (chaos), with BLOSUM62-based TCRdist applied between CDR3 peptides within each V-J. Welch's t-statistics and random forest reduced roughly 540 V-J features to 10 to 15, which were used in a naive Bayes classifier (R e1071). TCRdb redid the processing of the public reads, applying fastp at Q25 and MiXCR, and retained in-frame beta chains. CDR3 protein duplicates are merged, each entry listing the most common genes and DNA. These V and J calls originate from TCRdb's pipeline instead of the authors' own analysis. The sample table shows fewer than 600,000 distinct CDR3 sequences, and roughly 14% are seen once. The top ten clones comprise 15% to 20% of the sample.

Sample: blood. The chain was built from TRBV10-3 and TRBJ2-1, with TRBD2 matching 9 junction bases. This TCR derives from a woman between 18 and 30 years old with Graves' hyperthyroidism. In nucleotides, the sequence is TGTGCCATCAGCGCTCCGGGAGGCGCGGGAGGGCCCAGTGAGCAGTTCTTC. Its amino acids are CAISAPGGAGGPSEQFF.